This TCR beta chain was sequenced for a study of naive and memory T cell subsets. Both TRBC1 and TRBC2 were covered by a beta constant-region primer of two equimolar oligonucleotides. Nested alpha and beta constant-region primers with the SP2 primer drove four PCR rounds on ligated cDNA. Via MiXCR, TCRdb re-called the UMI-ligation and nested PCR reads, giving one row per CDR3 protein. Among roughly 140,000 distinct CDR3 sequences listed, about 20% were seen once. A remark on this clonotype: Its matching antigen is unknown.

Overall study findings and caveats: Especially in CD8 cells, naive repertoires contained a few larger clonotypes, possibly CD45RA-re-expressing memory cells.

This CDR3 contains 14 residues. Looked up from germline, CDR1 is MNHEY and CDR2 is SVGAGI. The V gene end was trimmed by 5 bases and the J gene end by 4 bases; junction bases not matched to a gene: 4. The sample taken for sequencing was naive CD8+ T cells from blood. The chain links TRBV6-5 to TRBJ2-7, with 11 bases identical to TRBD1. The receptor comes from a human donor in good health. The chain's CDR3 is CASSGQGAGYEQYF. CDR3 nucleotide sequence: TGTGCCAGCAGTGGACAGGGGGCAGGGTACGAGCAGTACTTC.